This T cell receptor (beta chain) was sequenced during a study of shared clonotypes between healthy human individuals. Study details: Every donor yielded three CD4 naive, three CD4 memory, two CD8 naive and one CD8 memory plate. The study, taken as a whole, reports: Clonotypes which were not shared had lower generation probabilities than clonotypes that all four donors shared. Sequencing depth was a factor that was expected to affect clonotype sharing among donors.

Sequencing used immunoSEQ multiplex PCR; TCRdb keeps in-frame clones, though not all of them. The sample shows 2 million to 3 million clones, approximately 93% of them seen only once. The donors, all of them Caucasian adults, lived in Nashville, Tennessee. Germline CDR1 is MDHEN and CDR2 is SYDVKM. The CDR3 spans 11 residues. The V end lost 7 bases, the J end lost 4 bases, and 5 bases lay between the germline ends. About this clone itself: What it binds is unknown. The identical CDR3 is also encoded by other nucleotide sequences in the sample.

The TCR comes from a man between 18 and 35 years old in good health. Some clones in this sample may be carry-over from other donors' samples. Sequencing was performed on naive CD4+ T cells from PBMCs. The subset here: CD45RA+ positively selected. The gene calls are TRBV28 and TRBJ1-3; D is uncertain. The CDR3 DNA sequence: TGTGCCAGCACGCTCGGAAACACCATATATTTT. Its protein is CASTLGNTIYF.